This T cell receptor beta chain originates from a study of shared clonotypes between healthy human individuals. Notes on the study in general: Rarefaction demonstrated incomplete sorted-subset sequencing despite large depth.

The CDR3 totals 15 residues. Germline V CDR1 and CDR2: MNHEY, SVGAGI. The V and J ends lost 1 base and 0 bases, in that order; junction bases with no gene match: 3. A remark on this clone: Its antigen is unknown. Other DNA sequences in the same sample also yield this CDR3.

Some clones are missing from TCRdb's copy, which holds only in-frame ones; the method was immunoSEQ multiplex PCR. The sample records 1.5 million to 2.5 million clones, about 95% being singletons. Only CD45RO-negative cells positively selected for CCR7 counted as naive CD8 cells, so terminally differentiated effector memory CD45RA+ cells were excluded. V usage is TRBV6-5 and J usage is TRBJ2-7; TRBD1 matches at 7 bases. The clonotype was recovered from a man aged 18 to 30 in good health. The sequencing sample was made of naive CD8+ T cells sorted from blood. The CDR3, as DNA: TGTGCCAGCAGTTACTTCGGGACAGACTCCTACGAGCAGTACTTC. It encodes CASSYFGTDSYEQYF.